This T cell receptor beta chain originates from a study of response to subunit inactivated influenza vaccine. The study's findings and limits: The study's authors posited that every seasonal influenza vaccination enlists few new T cells.

TCRdb reprocessed the RT-PCR reads via MiXCR and lists one record per CDR3 protein. The repertoire consists of roughly 650,000 distinct CDR3 sequences, with 12% to 15% occurring once and the leading ten covering 7.5% to 8%. This clonotype occurred many times. The antigen remains undetermined. Deletions cut 0 bases from V and 6 bases from J, with 6 bases between. This CDR3 contains 13 residues. Per the germline V gene, CDR1 is SGHAT and CDR2 is FQNNGV. The input for sequencing was PBMCs from blood, taken approximately 15 days before vaccination. This TCR derives from a man aged 50 or older who received an inactivated influenza vaccine. The chain has TRBV11-2 and TRBJ1-5; D gene uncertain. In DNA form, the CDR3 reads TGTGCCAGCAGCTTAGACCTTGGTCAGCCCCAGCATTTT. As protein: CASSLDLGQPQHF.